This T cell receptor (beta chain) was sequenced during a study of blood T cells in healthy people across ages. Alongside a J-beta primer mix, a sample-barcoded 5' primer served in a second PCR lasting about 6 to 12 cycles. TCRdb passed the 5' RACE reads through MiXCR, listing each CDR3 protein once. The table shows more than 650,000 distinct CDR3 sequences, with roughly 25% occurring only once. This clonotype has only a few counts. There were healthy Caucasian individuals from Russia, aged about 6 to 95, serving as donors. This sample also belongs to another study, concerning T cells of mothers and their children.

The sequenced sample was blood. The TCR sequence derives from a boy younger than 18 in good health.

The DNA of the CDR3 is TGTGCCATCAGTGGAACCAGGACTACGGGGACCCAGTACTTC. It codes for CAISGTRTTGTQYF. V gene TRBV10-3 combines with J gene TRBJ2-5, with a possible D match to TRBD2 (6 bases). This CDR3 has 14 amino acids. V lost 4 bases and J lost 7, with 16 bases in between. Germline V gene data show CDR1 as ENHRY and CDR2 as SYGVKD.